This T cell receptor beta chain was recovered during a study of naive and memory T cell subsets. CDR1 and CDR2 (germline): SGHDT, YYEEEE. CDR3 length: 16 residues. The trim removed 4 bases at V and 3 bases at J, leaving 9 bases unmatched. This clonotype was counted ten times or more. Separate alpha and beta amplification began at the second PCR step. Two oligonucleotides, mixed equimolar, formed the beta constant-region primer covering TRBC1 and TRBC2. MiXCR, applied by TCRdb to the UMI-ligation and nested PCR reads, yields one record per CDR3 protein. This table has around 160,000 distinct CDR3 sequences, 15% to 20% appearing once.

This receptor was identified in a human donor in good health. The gene calls are TRBV5-6 and TRBJ2-2; 7 bases align to TRBD2. The material sequenced was naive CD4+ T cells from blood. In nucleotides, the CDR3 is TGTGCCAGCAGCAGACAGCGGGACCGAGACACCGGGGAGCTGTTTTTT. It yields the protein CASSRQRDRDTGELFF. Together with reference TRBV5-6 and TRBJ2-2, the CDR3 gives the full variable domain: DAGVTQSPTHLIKTRGQQVTLRCSPKSGHDTVSWYQQALGQGPQFIFQYYEEEERQRGNFPDRFSGHQFPNYSSELNVNALLLGDSALYLCASSRQRDRDTGELFFGEGSRLTVL.